Below, one TCR beta chain is given with its context. Original processing methods: Reference gene primer amplification in the assay estimated nucleated cell counts. Generated by immunoSEQ multiplex PCR, the TCRdb table keeps only in-frame clones and is missing some. V and J calls and clone size follow that table, whereas D and trimming were derived from the DNA. The sample lists about 360,000 clones, around 90% seen once, with about 3% in the top ten. This sample stems from a study of blood T cell repertoires in COVID-19. Study as a whole: Specimens from acute and convalescent COVID-19 originated in the United States, Italy and Spain. The analysed material was cDNA or gDNA that came from T cells, B-cell-depleted T cells, or PBMCs.

The CDR3 consists of 12 residues. V lost 6 bases, J lost 11 bases, and 16 bases lay in between. Looked up from germline, CDR1 is MDHEN and CDR2 is SYDVKM. The receptor comes from a human donor in a cohort sampled during active COVID-19. The rearrangement joins TRBV28 to TRBJ1-1; TRBD1 might be the D (5 bases). The specimen was peripheral blood. Here the CDR3 reads CASRPPRGIAFF. CDR3 DNA sequence: TGTGCCAGCAGACCCCCCCGGGGGATTGCTTTCTTT. Using reference TRBV28 and TRBJ1-1 for the parts outside the CDR3, the full variable domain is DVKVTQSSRYLVKRTGEKVFLECVQDMDHENMFWYRQDPGLGLRLIYFSYDVKMKEKGDIPEGYSVSREKKERFSLILESASTNQTSMYLCASRPPRGIAFFGQGTRLTVV.